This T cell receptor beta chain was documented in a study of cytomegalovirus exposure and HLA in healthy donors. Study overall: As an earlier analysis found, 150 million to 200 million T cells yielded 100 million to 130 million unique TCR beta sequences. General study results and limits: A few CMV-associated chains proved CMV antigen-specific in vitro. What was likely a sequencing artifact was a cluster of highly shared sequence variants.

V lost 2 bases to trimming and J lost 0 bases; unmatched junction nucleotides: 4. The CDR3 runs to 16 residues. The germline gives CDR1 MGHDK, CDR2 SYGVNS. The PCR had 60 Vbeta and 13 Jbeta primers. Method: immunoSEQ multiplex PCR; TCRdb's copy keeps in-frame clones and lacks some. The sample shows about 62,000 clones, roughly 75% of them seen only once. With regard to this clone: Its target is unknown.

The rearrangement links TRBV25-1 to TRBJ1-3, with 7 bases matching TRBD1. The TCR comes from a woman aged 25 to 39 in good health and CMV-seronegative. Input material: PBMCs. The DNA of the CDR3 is TGTGCCAGCAGTGAAGACAGGGTGTTCTCTGGAAACACCATATATTTT. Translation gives CASSEDRVFSGNTIYF.